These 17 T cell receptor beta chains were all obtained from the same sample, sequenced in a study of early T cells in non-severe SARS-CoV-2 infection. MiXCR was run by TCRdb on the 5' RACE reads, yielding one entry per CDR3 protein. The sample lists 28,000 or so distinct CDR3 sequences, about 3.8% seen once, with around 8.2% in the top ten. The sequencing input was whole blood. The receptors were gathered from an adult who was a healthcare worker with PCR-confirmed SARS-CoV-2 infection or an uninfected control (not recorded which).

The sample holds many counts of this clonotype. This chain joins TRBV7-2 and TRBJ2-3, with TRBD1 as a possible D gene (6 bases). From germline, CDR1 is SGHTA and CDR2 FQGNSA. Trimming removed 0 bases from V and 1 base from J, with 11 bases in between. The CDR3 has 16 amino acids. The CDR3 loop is CASSLAEGVGTDTQYF. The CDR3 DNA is TGTGCCAGCAGCTTAGCTGAGGGGGTGGGCACAGATACGCAGTATTTT.

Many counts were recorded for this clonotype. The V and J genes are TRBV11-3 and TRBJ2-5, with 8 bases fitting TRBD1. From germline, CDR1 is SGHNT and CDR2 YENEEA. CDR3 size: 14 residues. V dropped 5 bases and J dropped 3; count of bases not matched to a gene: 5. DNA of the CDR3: TGTGCCAGCAGCCCCGGACAGGGAAAAGAGACCCAGTACTTC. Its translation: CASSPGQGKETQYF.

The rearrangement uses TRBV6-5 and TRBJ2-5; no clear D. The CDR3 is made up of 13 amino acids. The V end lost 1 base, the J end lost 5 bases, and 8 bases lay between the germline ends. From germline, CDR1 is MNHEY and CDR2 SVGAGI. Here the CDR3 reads CASSYYPSETQYF. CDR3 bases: TGTGCCAGCAGTTACTATCCAAGCGAGACCCAGTACTTC.

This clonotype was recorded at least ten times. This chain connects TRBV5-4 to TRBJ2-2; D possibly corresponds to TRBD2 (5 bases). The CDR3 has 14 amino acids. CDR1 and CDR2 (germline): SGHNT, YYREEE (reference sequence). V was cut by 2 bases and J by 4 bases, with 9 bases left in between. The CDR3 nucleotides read TGTGCCAGCAGCTTAGAACGGGGCACCGGGGAGCTGTTTTTT. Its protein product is CASSLERGTGELFF.

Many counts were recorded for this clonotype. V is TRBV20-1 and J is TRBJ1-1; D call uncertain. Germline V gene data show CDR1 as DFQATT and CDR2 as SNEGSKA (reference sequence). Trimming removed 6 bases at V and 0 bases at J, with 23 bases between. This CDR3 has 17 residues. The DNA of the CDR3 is TGCAGTGCCCCCATCTTGTTTTCAGGACGTTTGAACACTGAAGCTTTCTTT. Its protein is CSAPILFSGRLNTEAFF.

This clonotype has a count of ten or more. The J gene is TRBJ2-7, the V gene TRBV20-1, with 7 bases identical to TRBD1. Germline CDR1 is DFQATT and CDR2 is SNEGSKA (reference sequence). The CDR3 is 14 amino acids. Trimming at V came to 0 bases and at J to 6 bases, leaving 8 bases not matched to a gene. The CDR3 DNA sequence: TGCAGTGCTAGAGATCGGGGACAGAGGGGCGAGCAGTACTTC. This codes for CSARDRGQRGEQYF.

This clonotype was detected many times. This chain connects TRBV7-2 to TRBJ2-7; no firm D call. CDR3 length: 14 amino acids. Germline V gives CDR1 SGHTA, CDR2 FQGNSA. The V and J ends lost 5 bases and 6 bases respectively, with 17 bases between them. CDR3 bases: TGTGCCAGCAGCATCTCCGGGCCCCCGATCGAGCAGTACTTC. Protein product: CASSISGPPIEQYF.

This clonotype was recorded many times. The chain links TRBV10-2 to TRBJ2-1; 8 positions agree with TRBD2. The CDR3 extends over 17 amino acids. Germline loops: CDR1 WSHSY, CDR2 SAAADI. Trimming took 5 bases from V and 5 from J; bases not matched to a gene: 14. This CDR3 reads CASSKGSGSLRDNEQFF. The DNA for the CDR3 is TGCGCCAGCAGTAAGGGAAGCGGGAGCCTTCGGGACAATGAGCAGTTCTTC.

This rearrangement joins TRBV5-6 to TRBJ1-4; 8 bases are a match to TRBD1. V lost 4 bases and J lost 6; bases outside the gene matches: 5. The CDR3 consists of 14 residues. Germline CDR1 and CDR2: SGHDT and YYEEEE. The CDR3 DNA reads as TGTGCCAGCAGCCGGACAGGGAATCATGAAAAACTGTTTTTT. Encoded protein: CASSRTGNHEKLFF.

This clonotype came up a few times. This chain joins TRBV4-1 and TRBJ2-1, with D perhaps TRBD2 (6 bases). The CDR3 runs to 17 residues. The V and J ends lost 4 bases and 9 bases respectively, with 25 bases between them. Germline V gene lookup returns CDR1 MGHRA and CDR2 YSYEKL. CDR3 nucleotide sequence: TGCGCCAGCAGCCTCCAATTCGGCCAAGCGTGGCGGGGTGAGCAGTTCTTC. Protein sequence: CASSLQFGQAWRGEQFF.

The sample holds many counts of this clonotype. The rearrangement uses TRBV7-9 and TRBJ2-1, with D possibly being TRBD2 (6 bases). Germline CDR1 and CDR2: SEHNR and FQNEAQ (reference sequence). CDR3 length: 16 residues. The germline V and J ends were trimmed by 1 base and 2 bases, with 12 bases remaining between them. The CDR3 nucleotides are TGTGCCAGCAGCTTAGTTTTTAGCGGAACCTACAATGAGCAGTTCTTC. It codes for CASSLVFSGTYNEQFF. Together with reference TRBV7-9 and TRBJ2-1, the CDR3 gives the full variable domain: DTGVSQNPRHKITKRGQNVTFRCDPISEHNRLYWYRQTLGQGPEFLTYFQNEAQLEKSRLLSDRFSAERPKGSFSTLEIQRTEQGDSAMYLCASSLVFSGTYNEQFFGPGTRLTVL.

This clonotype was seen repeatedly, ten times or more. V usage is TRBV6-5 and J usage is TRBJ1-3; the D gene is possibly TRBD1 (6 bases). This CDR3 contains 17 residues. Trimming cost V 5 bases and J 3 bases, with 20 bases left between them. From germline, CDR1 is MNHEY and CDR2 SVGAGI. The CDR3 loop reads CASSQGQGTTYGNTIYF. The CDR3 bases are TGTGCCAGCAGTCAAGGGCAGGGGACGACGTATGGAAACACCATATATTTT.

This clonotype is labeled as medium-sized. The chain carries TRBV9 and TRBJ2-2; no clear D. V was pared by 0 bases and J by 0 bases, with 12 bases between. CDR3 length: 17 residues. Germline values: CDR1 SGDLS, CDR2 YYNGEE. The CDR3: CASSVDLGRANTGELFF. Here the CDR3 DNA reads TGTGCCAGCAGCGTAGATTTAGGCCGAGCGAACACCGGGGAGCTGTTTTTT.

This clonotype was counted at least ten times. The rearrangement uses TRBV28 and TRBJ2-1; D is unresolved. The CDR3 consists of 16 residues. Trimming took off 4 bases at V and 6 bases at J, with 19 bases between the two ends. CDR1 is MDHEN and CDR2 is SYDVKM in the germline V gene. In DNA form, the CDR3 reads TGTGCCAGCAGTTCCCCTGACTCCATTTGGGTCAATGAGCAGTTCTTC. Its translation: CASSSPDSIWVNEQFF.

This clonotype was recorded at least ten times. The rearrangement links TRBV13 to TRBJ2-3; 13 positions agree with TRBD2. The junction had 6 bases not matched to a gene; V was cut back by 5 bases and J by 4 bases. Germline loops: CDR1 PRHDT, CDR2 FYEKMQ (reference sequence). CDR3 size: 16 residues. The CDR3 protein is CASSAGTSGRADTQYF. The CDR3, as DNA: TGTGCCAGCAGCGCCGGAACTAGCGGGAGGGCAGATACGCAGTATTTT.

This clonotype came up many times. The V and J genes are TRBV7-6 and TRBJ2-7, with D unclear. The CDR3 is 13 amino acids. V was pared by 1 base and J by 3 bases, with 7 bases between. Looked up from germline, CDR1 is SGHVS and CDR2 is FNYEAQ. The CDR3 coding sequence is TGTGCCAGCAGCTTAGGGCCAGGCTACGAGCAGTACTTC. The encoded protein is CASSLGPGYEQYF.

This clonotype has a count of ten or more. CDR3 amino acids: CASSLAGQGVFLGEQYF. The DNA of the CDR3 is TGTGCCAGCAGCTTGGCCGGGCAGGGGGTATTCCTCGGCGAGCAGTACTTC. This chain uses TRBV5-4 with TRBJ2-7; the match to TRBD1 covers 7 bases. This CDR3 has 17 residues. Germline V gene data show CDR1 as SGHNT and CDR2 as YYREEE (reference sequence). The junction had 15 bases not matched to a gene; V was cut back by 0 bases and J by 6 bases. The whole variable domain, filled in from reference TRBV5-4 and TRBJ2-7, reads ETGVTQSPTHLIKTRGQQVTLRCSSQSGHNTVSWYQQALGQGPQFIFQYYREEENGRGNFPPRFSGLQFPNYSSELNVNALELDDSALYLCASSLAGQGVFLGEQYFGPGTRLTVT.